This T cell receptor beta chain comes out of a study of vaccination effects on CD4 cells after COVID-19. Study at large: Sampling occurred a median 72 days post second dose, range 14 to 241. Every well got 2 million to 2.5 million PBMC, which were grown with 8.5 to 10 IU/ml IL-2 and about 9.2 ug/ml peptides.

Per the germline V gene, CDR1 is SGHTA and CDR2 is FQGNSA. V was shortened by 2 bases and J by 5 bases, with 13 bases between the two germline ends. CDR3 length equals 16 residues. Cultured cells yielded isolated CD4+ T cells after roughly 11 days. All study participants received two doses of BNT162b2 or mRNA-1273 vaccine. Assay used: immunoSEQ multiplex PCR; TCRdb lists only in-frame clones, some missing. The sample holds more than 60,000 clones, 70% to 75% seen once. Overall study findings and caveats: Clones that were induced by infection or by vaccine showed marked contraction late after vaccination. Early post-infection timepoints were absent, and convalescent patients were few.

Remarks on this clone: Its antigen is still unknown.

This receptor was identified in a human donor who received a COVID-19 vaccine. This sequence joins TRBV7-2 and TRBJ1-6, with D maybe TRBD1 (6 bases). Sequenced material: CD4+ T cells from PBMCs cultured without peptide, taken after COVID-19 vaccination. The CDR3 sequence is CASSLFLGANNSPLHF. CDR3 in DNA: TGTGCCAGCAGCTTATTTTTGGGGGCTAATAATTCACCCCTCCACTTT.